The TCR beta chain under discussion was sequenced for a study of Ad26.COV2.S vaccination and SARS-CoV-2 variants. Background on the study: Recipients of Ad26.COV2.S got it intramuscularly, once or twice 56 days apart.

The CDR3 has 15 amino acids. Trimming left V 2 bases short and J 5 bases short, with 16 bases between. CDR1 is SGHTA and CDR2 is FQGNSA in the germline V gene. As for this clone: Its antigen is unidentified.

The treatment: roughly 19 received Ad26.COV2.S at low or high dose, single or two shots; a few received placebo; per-sample allocation not given. Specimen acquisition occurred on day 63 following the initial vaccine or placebo injection. Wuhan-strain SARS-CoV-2 spike was expressed by the Ad26 vector that made up the vaccine. Profiled with immunoSEQ multiplex PCR; TCRdb holds only in-frame clones, not every one. Found here are approximately 300,000 clones, 70% to 90% of them singletons; the top ten hold 1.5% to 2.5%. General study findings and limits: Analytic work on TCR breadth and depth might have understated the full extent of total T cell responses. It was found that vaccine and placebo recipients had similar non-spike TCR breadth.

The J gene is TRBJ2-7, the V gene TRBV7-2; possibly TRBD2 for D (6 bases). The receptor's source is a person aged 18-65 years who received the Ad26.COV2.S COVID-19 vaccine or a placebo. The sample here was peripheral blood, taken in a trial of Ad26.COV2.S vaccine versus placebo. CDR3 nucleotide sequence: TGTGCCAGCAGCTTATACGTCGGACTACACAACGAGCAGTACTTC. The encoded protein is CASSLYVGLHNEQYF.